Listed below are T cell receptor beta chains from one sample, sequenced in a study of shared clonotypes between healthy human individuals. Measured with immunoSEQ multiplex PCR; TCRdb has only the in-frame clones, and not every one. Altogether about 590,000 clones are present, nearly 97% being singletons, with the ten largest covering 0.085% to 0.11%. Specimen: naive CD8+ T cells sorted from blood. Receptors originate from a woman aged 25 to 39 in good health. Each CDR3 is given with its conserved first and last residue. D genes are given only for firm matches. Not all rows give a size; the values are once, few, many and, for expanded clones, a class.

clone_size	d_call	v_call	j_call	cdr3_aa	cdr3_nt
.	.	TRBV30	TRBJ1-1	CAWSPALNTEAFF	TGTGCCTGGAGTCCGGCCTTGAACACTGAAGCTTTCTTT
.	.	TRBV7-6	TRBJ2-1	CASTPSYLVAHYNEQFF	TGTGCCAGCACCCCTTCCTATTTAGTTGCCCATTACAATGAGCAGTTCTTC
few	.	TRBV11-2	TRBJ2-7	CASSLGAYEQYF	TGTGCCAGCAGCTTAGGTGCCTACGAGCAGTACTTC
.	TRBD1	TRBV6-5	TRBJ2-7	CASSYGTGAYEQYF	TGTGCCAGCAGTTATGGGACAGGCGCCTACGAGCAGTACTTC
.	.	TRBV13	TRBJ1-3	CASSLGQGTYF	TGTGCCAGCAGCTTAGGACAGGGAACTTATTTT
.	.	TRBV28	TRBJ2-1	CASSLPPRIGYNEQFF	TGTGCCAGCAGTCTCCCCCCAAGGATTGGCTACAATGAGCAGTTCTTC
once	.	TRBV27	TRBJ2-1	CASSSPTSLDEQFF	TGTGCCAGCAGTTCCCCCACTAGTTTGGATGAGCAGTTCTTC
.	.	TRBV28	TRBJ1-1	CATSGGENTEAFF	TGTGCCACCTCCGGGGGGGAGAACACTGAAGCTTTCTTT
.	.	TRBV7-8	TRBJ2-5	CASTKIQRLQETQYF	TGTGCCAGCACCAAAATTCAACGACTGCAAGAGACCCAGTACTTC
.	.	TRBV19	TRBJ1-1	CASSILRTNTEAFF	TGTGCCAGTAGTATCCTCCGGACCAACACTGAAGCTTTCTTT
.	.	TRBV6-1	TRBJ2-7	CASNPGGMDEQYF	TGTGCCAGTAATCCTGGGGGGATGGACGAGCAGTACTTC
.	.	TRBV13	TRBJ2-2	CASSLNDLTRAGELFF	TGTGCCAGCAGCCTCAACGACTTAACGCGCGCCGGGGAGCTGTTTTTT
.	.	TRBV5-6	TRBJ2-1	CASSLVPHNEQFF	TGTGCCAGCAGCTTGGTACCGCACAATGAGCAGTTCTTC
.	.	TRBV7-2	TRBJ1-1	CASSLLQVNTEAFF	TGTGCCAGCAGCTTATTACAGGTGAACACTGAAGCTTTCTTT
.	TRBD2	TRBV5-8	TRBJ2-5	CASSLGASGNKETQYF	TGTGCCAGCAGCTTGGGGGCTAGCGGGAACAAAGAGACCCAGTACTTC
.	TRBD2	TRBV4-3	TRBJ2-5	CASSGLEETQYF	TGCGCCAGCAGCGGACTAGAAGAGACCCAGTACTTC
.	.	TRBV27	TRBJ2-3	CASSPSAGPFLDTQYF	TGTGCCAGCAGTCCCTCGGCGGGACCATTTCTAGATACGCAGTATTTT
.	.	TRBV29-1	TRBJ1-2	CSVEDTGYGYTF	TGCAGCGTTGAAGATACGGGGTATGGCTACACCTTC
.	TRBD1	TRBV19	TRBJ2-1	CASSPLRDRGKNEQFF	TGTGCCAGTAGCCCACTCCGGGACAGGGGGAAAAATGAGCAGTTCTTC
.	.	TRBV28	TRBJ2-1	CASSFFGAYNEQFF	TGTGCCAGCAGTTTCTTTGGGGCGTACAATGAGCAGTTCTTC
.	TRBD1	TRBV5-1	TRBJ1-1	CASSSHQGAEAFF	TGCGCCAGCAGCTCCCACCAGGGGGCTGAAGCTTTCTTT
.	.	TRBV15	TRBJ2-2	CATSRDVNSGTGELFF	TGTGCCACCAGCAGAGATGTCAACTCGGGCACCGGGGAGCTGTTTTTT
once	TRBD2	TRBV11-2	TRBJ2-3	CASRRAGEVTDTQYF	TGTGCCAGCAGGAGAGCGGGAGAAGTGACAGATACGCAGTATTTT
.	.	TRBV27	TRBJ2-7	CASSYSRGAYEQYF	TGTGCCAGCAGTTACTCGAGGGGGGCCTACGAGCAGTACTTC
.	.	TRBV28	TRBJ2-7	CASSLFRVYEQYF	TGTGCCAGCAGTTTATTTAGGGTTTACGAGCAGTACTTC
.	.	TRBV6-5	TRBJ2-1	CASKDGHNEQFF	TGTGCCAGCAAGGACGGCCACAATGAGCAGTTCTTC
.	.	TRBV29-1	TRBJ1-2	CSVEDKQLYGYTF	TGCAGCGTTGAAGATAAACAGCTCTATGGCTACACCTTC
.	.	TRBV7-9	TRBJ2-5	CASSPSVETQYF	TGTGCCAGCAGCCCTAGCGTAGAGACCCAGTACTTC
.	.	TRBV2	TRBJ2-3	CASSAIGGSDTQYF	TGTGCCAGCAGTGCGATAGGGGGGTCAGATACGCAGTATTTT
.	.	TRBV15	TRBJ2-1	CATRPKTGIYNEQFF	TGTGCCACCAGACCCAAAACAGGTATATACAATGAGCAGTTCTTC
.	TRBD2	TRBV7-2	TRBJ2-1	CASSFSGREEFNNEQFF	TGTGCCAGCAGCTTTAGCGGGAGGGAAGAGTTCAACAATGAGCAGTTCTTC
.	.	TRBV7-9	TRBJ1-5	CASSTQGLGNQPQHF	TGTGCCAGCAGCACTCAGGGGCTCGGCAATCAGCCCCAGCATTTT
.	.	TRBV29-1	TRBJ2-7	CSVVTHYYEQYF	TGCAGCGTTGTGACTCATTACTACGAGCAGTACTTC
.	TRBD2	TRBV10-2	TRBJ2-1	CASSDGGGGSYNEQFF	TGCGCCAGCAGTGACGGAGGCGGGGGTTCCTACAATGAGCAGTTCTTC
.	TRBD1	TRBV19	TRBJ2-6	CASSINLTGSAVKSGANVLTF	TGTGCCAGTAGTATAAACCTGACAGGGTCAGCAGTTAAGTCTGGGGCCAACGTCCTGACTTTC
.	TRBD2	TRBV9	TRBJ2-2	CASSPGGGTGELFF	TGTGCCAGCAGCCCGGGAGGGGGCACCGGGGAGCTGTTTTTT
.	.	TRBV5-1	TRBJ2-7	CASSLVGGNYEQYF	TGCGCCAGCAGCTTGGTAGGGGGAAACTACGAGCAGTACTTC
.	.	TRBV5-4	TRBJ2-7	CASSLEGPRGYEQYF	TGTGCCAGCAGCTTGGAGGGACCCCGGGGCTACGAGCAGTACTTC
.	.	TRBV27	TRBJ2-3	CASSFAGGGLTDTQYF	TGTGCCAGCAGTTTTGCAGGGGGGGGGCTCACAGATACGCAGTATTTT
.	.	TRBV6-5	TRBJ2-7	CASSYSQGFYEQYF	TGTGCCAGCAGTTACTCACAGGGTTTCTACGAGCAGTACTTC
once	TRBD1	TRBV19	TRBJ2-1	CASSIDRGTYNEQFF	TGTGCCAGTAGTATCGACAGGGGGACCTACAATGAGCAGTTCTTC
.	.	TRBV6-5	TRBJ1-1	CASSYSAGEMNTEAFF	TGTGCCAGCAGTTATTCGGCAGGGGAGATGAACACTGAAGCTTTCTTT
.	.	TRBV5-1	TRBJ2-1	CASSDPGPSYNEQFF	TGCGCCAGCAGCGACCCCGGACCTTCCTACAATGAGCAGTTCTTC
once	.	TRBV5-1	TRBJ2-2	CASSWTDGGELFF	TGCGCCAGCAGCTGGACAGATGGTGGGGAGCTGTTTTTT
.	TRBD1	TRBV10-2	TRBJ2-1	CASSEGTGVDEQFF	TGCGCCAGCAGTGAGGGGACAGGGGTTGATGAGCAGTTCTTC
.	.	TRBV28	TRBJ2-1	CASSLIVEQFF	TGTGCCAGCAGTTTAATAGTAGAGCAGTTCTTC